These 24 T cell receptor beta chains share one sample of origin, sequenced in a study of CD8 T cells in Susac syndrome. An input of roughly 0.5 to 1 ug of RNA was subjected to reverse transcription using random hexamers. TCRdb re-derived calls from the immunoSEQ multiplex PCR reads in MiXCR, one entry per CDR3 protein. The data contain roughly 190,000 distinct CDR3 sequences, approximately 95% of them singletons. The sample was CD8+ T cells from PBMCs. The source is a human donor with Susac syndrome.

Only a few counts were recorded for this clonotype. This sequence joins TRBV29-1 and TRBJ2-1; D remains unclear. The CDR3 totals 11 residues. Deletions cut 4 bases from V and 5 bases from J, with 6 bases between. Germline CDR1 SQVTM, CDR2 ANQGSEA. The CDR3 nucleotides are TGCAGCGTTGCTCGTGACAATGAGCAGTTCTTC. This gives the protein CSVARDNEQFF.

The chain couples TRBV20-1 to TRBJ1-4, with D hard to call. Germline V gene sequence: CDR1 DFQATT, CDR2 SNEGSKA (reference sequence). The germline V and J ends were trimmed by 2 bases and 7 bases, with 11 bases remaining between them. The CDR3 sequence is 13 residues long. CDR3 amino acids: CSARFTMGEKLFF. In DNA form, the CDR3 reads TGCAGTGCTAGATTTACTATGGGTGAAAAACTGTTTTTT.

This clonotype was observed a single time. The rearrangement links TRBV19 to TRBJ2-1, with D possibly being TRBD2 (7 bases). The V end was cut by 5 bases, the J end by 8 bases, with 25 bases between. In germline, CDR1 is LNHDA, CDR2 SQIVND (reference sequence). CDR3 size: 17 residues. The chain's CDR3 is CASSFLPGAGVGDEQFF. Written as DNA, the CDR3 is TGTGCCAGTAGTTTTCTCCCAGGGGCGGGAGTAGGCGATGAGCAGTTCTTC.

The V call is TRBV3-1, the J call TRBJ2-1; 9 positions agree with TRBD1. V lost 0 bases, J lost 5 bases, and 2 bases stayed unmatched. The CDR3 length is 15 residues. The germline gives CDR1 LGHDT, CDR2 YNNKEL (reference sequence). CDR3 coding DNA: TGTGCCAGCAGCCAAGAGGGACAGGGCAACAATGAGCAGTTCTTC. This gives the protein CASSQEGQGNNEQFF.

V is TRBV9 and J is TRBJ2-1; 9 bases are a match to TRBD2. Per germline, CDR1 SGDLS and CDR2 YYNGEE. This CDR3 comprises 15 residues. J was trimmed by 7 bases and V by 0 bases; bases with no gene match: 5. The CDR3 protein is CASSVASSGGNEQFF. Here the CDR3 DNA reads TGTGCCAGCAGCGTAGCCAGTAGCGGGGGAAATGAGCAGTTCTTC. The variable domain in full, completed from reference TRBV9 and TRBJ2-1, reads DSGVTQTPKHLITATGQRVTLRCSPRSGDLSVYWYQQSLDQGLQFLIQYYNGEERAKGNILERFSAQQFPDLHSELNLSSLELGDSALYFCASSVASSGGNEQFFGPGTRLTVL.

CDR3 DNA: TGTGCCAGCAGCGTAACATGGGCAGGGGCCACTGAAGCTTTCTTT. Amino acid sequence: CASSVTWAGATEAFF. This chain joins TRBV9 and TRBJ1-1; a weak D match, TRBD1 (6 bases). Germline CDR1 reads SGDLS; CDR2 reads YYNGEE. The CDR3 length is 15 residues. Trimming stripped 1 base from V and 4 bases from J, with 14 bases between.

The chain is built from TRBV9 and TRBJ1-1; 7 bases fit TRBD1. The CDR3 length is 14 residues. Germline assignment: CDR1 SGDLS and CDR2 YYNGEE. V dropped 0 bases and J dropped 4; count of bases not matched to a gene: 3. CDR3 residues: CASSVGGGGTEAFF. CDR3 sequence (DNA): TGTGCCAGCAGCGTAGGAGGGGGCGGCACTGAAGCTTTCTTT.

The CDR3 spells CASSETSGSIYEQYF. The CDR3 coding sequence is TGTGCCAGCAGCGAGACTAGCGGGAGTATCTACGAGCAGTACTTC. The chain employs TRBV9 and TRBJ2-7; 12 positions match TRBD2. Germline V CDR1 and CDR2: SGDLS, YYNGEE. The CDR3 consists of 15 residues. V was clipped by 3 bases and J by 3 bases; unmatched bases: 4.

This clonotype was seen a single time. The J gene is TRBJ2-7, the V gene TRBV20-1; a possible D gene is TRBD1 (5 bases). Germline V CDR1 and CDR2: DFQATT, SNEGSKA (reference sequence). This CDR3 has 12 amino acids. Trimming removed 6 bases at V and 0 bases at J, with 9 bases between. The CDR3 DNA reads TGCAGTGCCCAGACAGTCTCCTACGAGCAGTACTTC. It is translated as CSAQTVSYEQYF.

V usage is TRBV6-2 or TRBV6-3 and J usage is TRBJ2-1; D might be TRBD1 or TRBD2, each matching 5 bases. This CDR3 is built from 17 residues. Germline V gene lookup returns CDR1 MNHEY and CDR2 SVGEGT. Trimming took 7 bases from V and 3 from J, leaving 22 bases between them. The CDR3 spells CASKTGRGTGYYNEQFF. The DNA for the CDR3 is TGTGCCAGCAAAACAGGACGGGGCACTGGCTACTACAATGAGCAGTTCTTC.

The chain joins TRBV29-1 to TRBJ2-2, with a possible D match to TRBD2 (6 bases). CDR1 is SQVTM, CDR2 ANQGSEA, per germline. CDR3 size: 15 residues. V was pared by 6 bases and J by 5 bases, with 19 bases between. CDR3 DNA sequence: TGCAGCGTGAGGGATGGAGGGACGGGAACCGGGGAGCTGTTTTTT. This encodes CSVRDGGTGTGELFF.

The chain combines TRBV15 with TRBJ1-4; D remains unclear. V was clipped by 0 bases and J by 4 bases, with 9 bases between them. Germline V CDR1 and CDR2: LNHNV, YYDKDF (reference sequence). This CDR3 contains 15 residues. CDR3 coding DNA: TGTGCCACCAGCAGAGATGGAGCGTATAATGAAAAACTGTTTTTT. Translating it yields CATSRDGAYNEKLFF.

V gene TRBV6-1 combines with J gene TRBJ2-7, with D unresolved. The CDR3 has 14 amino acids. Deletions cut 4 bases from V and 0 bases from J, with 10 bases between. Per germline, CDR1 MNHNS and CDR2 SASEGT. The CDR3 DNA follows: TGTGCCAGCAGTGGCGTCTGGGACTCCTACGAGCAGTACTTC. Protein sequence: CASSGVWDSYEQYF.

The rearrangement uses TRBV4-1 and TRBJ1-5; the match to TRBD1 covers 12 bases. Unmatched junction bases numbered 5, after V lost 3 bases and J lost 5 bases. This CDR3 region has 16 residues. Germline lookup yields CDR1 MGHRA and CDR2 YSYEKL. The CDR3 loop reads CASSQRGTGGHQPQHF. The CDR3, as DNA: TGCGCCAGCAGCCAGCGCGGGACAGGGGGCCATCAGCCCCAGCATTTT.

The CDR3 loop is CASSEPNTGELFF. Written as DNA, the CDR3 is TGTGCCAGCAGTGAACCGAACACCGGGGAGCTGTTTTTT. The chain carries TRBV2 and TRBJ2-2, with D unclear. CDR1 is SNHLY and CDR2 is FYNNEI in the germline V gene. This CDR3 has 13 amino acids. V lost 2 bases to trimming and J lost 0 bases, with 1 base between them.

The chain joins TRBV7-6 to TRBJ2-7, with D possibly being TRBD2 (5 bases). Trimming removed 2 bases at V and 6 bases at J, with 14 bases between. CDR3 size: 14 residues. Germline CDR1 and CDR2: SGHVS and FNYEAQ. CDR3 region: CASSLSRELGEQYF. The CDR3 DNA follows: TGTGCCAGCAGCTTATCGAGGGAGCTGGGCGAGCAGTACTTC.

The CDR3 DNA sequence: TGTGCCAGCAGCCAAGATGTGGGGGACCCCTCCTACGAGCAGTACTTC. Its translation: CASSQDVGDPSYEQYF. The chain recombines TRBV4-2 with TRBJ2-7; D is tentatively TRBD1 or TRBD2 (5 bases each). CDR1 LGHNA and CDR2 YNFKEQ come from the germline V gene. CDR3 size: 16 residues. The ends were cut back, 0 bases at V and 0 bases at J, with 12 bases in the middle.

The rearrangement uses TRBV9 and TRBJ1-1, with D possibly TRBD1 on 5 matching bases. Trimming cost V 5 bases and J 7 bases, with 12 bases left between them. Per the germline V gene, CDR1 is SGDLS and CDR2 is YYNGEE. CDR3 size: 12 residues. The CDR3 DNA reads TGTGCCAGCAGTTGGCAGGGTAATGAAGCTTTCTTT. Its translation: CASSWQGNEAFF.

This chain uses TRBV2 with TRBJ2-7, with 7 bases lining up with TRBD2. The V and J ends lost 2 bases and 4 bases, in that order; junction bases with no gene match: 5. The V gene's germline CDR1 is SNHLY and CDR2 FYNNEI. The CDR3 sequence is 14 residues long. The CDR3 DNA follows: TGTGCCAGCAGTGAAAACGGGCGGGAGTACGAGCAGTACTTC. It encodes CASSENGREYEQYF.

The CDR3 nucleotides read TGCAGTGCTAGAGAATTGGGACAGGGGACTTACGAGCAGTACTTC. It yields the protein CSARELGQGTYEQYF. The chain links TRBV20-1 to TRBJ2-7, with 10 bases lining up with TRBD1. Germline CDR1 and CDR2: DFQATT and SNEGSKA (reference sequence). The V and J ends lost 0 bases and 4 bases, in that order; junction bases with no gene match: 6. The CDR3 length is 15 residues.

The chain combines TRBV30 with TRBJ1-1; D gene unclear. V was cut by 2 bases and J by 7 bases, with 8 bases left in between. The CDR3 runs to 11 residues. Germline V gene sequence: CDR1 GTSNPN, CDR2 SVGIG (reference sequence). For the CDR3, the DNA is TGTGCCTGGAGTCAAGTCAATGAAGCTTTCTTT. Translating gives CAWSQVNEAFF.

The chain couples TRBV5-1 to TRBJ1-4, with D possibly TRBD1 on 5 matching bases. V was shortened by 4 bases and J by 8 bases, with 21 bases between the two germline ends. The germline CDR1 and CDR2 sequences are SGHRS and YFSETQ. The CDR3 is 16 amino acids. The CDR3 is CASSPGAGGEFEKLFF. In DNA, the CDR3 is TGCGCCAGCAGCCCCGGGGCGGGAGGAGAGTTCGAAAAACTGTTTTTT. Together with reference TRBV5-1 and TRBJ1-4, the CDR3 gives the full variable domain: KAGVTQTPRYLIKTRGQQVTLSCSPISGHRSVSWYQQTPGQGLQFLFEYFSETQRNKGNFPGRFSGRQFSNSRSEMNVSTLELGDSALYLCASSPGAGGEFEKLFFGSGTQLSVL.

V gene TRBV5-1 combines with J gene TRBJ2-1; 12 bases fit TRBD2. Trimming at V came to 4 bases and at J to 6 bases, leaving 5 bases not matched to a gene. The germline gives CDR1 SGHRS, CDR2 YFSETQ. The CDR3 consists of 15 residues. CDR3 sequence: CASSAGLAGLNEQFF. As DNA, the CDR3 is TGCGCCAGCAGCGCTGGACTAGCGGGGCTCAATGAGCAGTTCTTC. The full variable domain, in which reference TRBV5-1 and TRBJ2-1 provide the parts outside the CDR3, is KAGVTQTPRYLIKTRGQQVTLSCSPISGHRSVSWYQQTPGQGLQFLFEYFSETQRNKGNFPGRFSGRQFSNSRSEMNVSTLELGDSALYLCASSAGLAGLNEQFFGPGTRLTVL.

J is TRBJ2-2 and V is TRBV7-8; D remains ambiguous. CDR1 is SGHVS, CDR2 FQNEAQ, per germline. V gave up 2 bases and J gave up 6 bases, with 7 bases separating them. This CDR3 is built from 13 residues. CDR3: CASSLIWPGELFF. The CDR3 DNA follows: TGTGCCAGCAGCTTAATTTGGCCCGGGGAGCTGTTTTTT. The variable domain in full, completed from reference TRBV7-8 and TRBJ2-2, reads GAGVSQSPRYKVAKRGQDVALRCDPISGHVSLFWYQQALGQGPEFLTYFQNEAQLDKSGLPSDRFFAERPEGSVSTLKIQRTQQEDSAVYLCASSLIWPGELFFGEGSRLTVL.